The 10 T cell receptor beta chains in this list originate from one sample, sequenced in a study of blood T cell repertoires in COVID-19. Profiling relied on immunoSEQ multiplex PCR, and the TCRdb table lists in-frame clones only, not all of them. The profile shows about 50,000 clones, roughly 83% of them singletons. Sequenced sample: peripheral blood. Source of these receptors: a woman aged 60-75 years with acute or convalescent COVID-19.

The V call is TRBV20-1, the J call TRBJ1-1; tentative D call: TRBD1 (5 bases). The V and J ends lost 6 bases and 2 bases respectively, with 7 bases between them. The CDR3 length is 11 residues. CDR1 and CDR2 (germline): DFQATT, SNEGSKA (reference sequence). In nucleotides, the CDR3 is TGCAGTGCCCAGGGCAACACTGAAGCTTTCTTT. This encodes CSAQGNTEAFF.

This rearrangement joins TRBV27 to TRBJ1-1; D gene uncertain. The CDR3 spans 15 residues. Germline assignment: CDR1 MNHEY and CDR2 SMNVEV (reference sequence). V was cut by 5 bases and J by 2 bases, with 15 bases left in between. CDR3 nucleotides: TGTGCCAGCAGTACTGCGACAAGTTCTAACACTGAAGCTTTCTTT. Encoded protein: CASSTATSSNTEAFF.

This clone was observed a single time. The chain couples TRBV5-1 to TRBJ2-6, with 8 positions matching TRBD1. The CDR3 loop spans 19 amino acids. Germline assignment: CDR1 SGHRS and CDR2 YFSETQ. V lost 4 bases, J lost 0 bases, and 12 bases stayed unmatched. CDR3 coding DNA: TGCGCCAGCAGCCTGGATCTGAGGACAGGGCCCTCTGGGGCCAACGTCCTGACTTTC. This translates into CASSLDLRTGPSGANVLTF.

J is TRBJ2-7 and V is TRBV18; TRBD1 is a possible D gene (6 bases). The V end lost 5 bases, the J end lost 5 bases, and 13 bases lay between the germline ends. Germline-derived CDR1 and CDR2 are KGHSH and LQKENI. The CDR3 extends over 13 amino acids. The DNA for the CDR3 is TGTGCCAGCTCATCTTTACAGGGAAACGAGCAGTACTTC. As protein: CASSSLQGNEQYF.

The V call is TRBV5-1, the J call TRBJ1-4; TRBD1 is a possible D gene (5 bases). This CDR3 is built from 14 residues. Germline lookup yields CDR1 SGHRS and CDR2 YFSETQ. Trimming cost V 4 bases and J 8 bases, with 15 bases left between them. CDR3 loop: CASSPRDSGEKLFF. CDR3 sequence (DNA): TGCGCCAGCAGCCCGCGGGACTCGGGAGAAAAACTGTTTTTT.

The genes are TRBV10-3 and TRBJ1-1; D ambiguous. This CDR3 contains 16 residues. V lost 0 bases, J lost 5 bases, and 16 bases lay in between. Germline V gene lookup returns CDR1 ENHRY and CDR2 SYGVKD. CDR3 region: CAISESGPTAGTEAFF. The CDR3 DNA follows: TGTGCCATCAGTGAGTCGGGTCCCACAGCGGGAACTGAAGCTTTCTTT.

The V call is TRBV20-1, the J call TRBJ2-1; 7 bases map to TRBD2. This CDR3 comprises 21 residues. The germline gives CDR1 DFQATT, CDR2 SNEGSKA (reference sequence). V lost 3 bases to trimming and J lost 8 bases; unmatched junction nucleotides: 31. CDR3 DNA sequence: TGCAGTGCTAGTATAGTATTCTTGCGGGAGTGCCGGGGGGTAATAGACTATGAGCAGTTCTTC. Its translation: CSASIVFLRECRGVIDYEQFF.

The table lists this clone with a count of one. The chain uses TRBV18 and TRBJ1-1; no definite D call. The CDR3 spans 15 residues. Looked up from germline, CDR1 is KGHSH and CDR2 is LQKENI. Trimming left V 3 bases short and J 1 base short, with 12 bases between. The CDR3 nucleotides are TGTGCCAGCTCACCCCGGGAAGAGGCGAACACTGAAGCTTTCTTT. It yields the protein CASSPREEANTEAFF.

The chain links TRBV18 to TRBJ1-2; D unresolved. This CDR3 has 14 residues. The germline V gene has CDR1 KGHSH and CDR2 LQKENI. V lost 6 bases and J lost 3, with 14 bases in between. CDR3: CASSPSAGYYGYTF. CDR3 coding DNA: TGTGCCAGCTCCCCCTCTGCGGGGTACTATGGCTACACCTTC.

The rearrangement joins TRBV29-1 to TRBJ2-5; D remains unclear. CDR3 length equals 12 residues. The germline V gene has CDR1 SQVTM and CDR2 ANQGSEA. V lost 5 bases and J lost 0, with 7 bases in between. CDR3 coding DNA: TGCAGCGTTACAAACCACCAAGAGACCCAGTACTTC. It codes for CSVTNHQETQYF. Using reference TRBV29-1 and TRBJ2-5 for the parts outside the CDR3, the full variable domain is SAVISQKPSRDICQRGTSLTIQCQVDSQVTMMFWYRQQPGQSLTLIATANQGSEATYESGFVIDKFPISRPNLTFSTLTVSNMSPEDSSIYLCSVTNHQETQYFGPGTRLLVL.